This T cell receptor (beta chain) derives from a study of T cell repertoires in cytomegalovirus infection. The overall study: It was the public TCR beta signatures that indicated both CMV infection and matching HLA type.

One entry per CDR3 protein results from TCRdb running MiXCR on the reads. The sample lists some 940,000 distinct CDR3 sequences; under 40% were seen once. The CDR3 spans 18 residues. Regarding the study as a whole: HLA-C-restricted TCR beta clonotypes specific for CMV led the ex vivo response. Carriers of CMV and the relevant HLA type were discriminated by public TCR beta frequency.

In this sample, this clonotype turned up once. Its matching antigen is unknown. Possible read error: a much larger clone is one base away. The receptor was derived from a human donor in good health (CMV status not recorded). Some clones in this sample may be carry-over from other donors' samples. The V call is TRBV12-3 or TRBV12-4, the J call TRBJ2-2; D may match TRBD1 or TRBD2 (5 bases each). Sequencing was performed on cultured CD8+ T cells from PBMCs, taken from culture after CMV antigen stimulation. CDR3 in DNA: TGTGCCAGCAGTTCAGACGGGGACGGGACCAGTAACAGCGGGGAGCTGTTTTTT. Translation: CASSSDGDGTSNSGELFF.